The 8 T cell receptor beta chains listed next were all sequenced from one sample in a study of a mutant IDH1 vaccine in newly diagnosed glioma. Assay: immunoSEQ multiplex PCR; the TCRdb copy retains only in-frame clones and omits some. This sample yields over 55,000 clones, of which roughly 80% are seen a single time; approximately 2.8% belongs to the top ten. The time point was: week 5, during vaccination. Vaccinated patients received 300 ug of mutant IDH1 20-mer peptide per dose, with topical imiquimod. What these receptors recognize is not known. Sequenced here: PBMCs, sampled from a glioma patient whose treatment included an IDH1 peptide vaccine. These receptors were collected from a young woman with glioma. Some clones in this sample may be carry-over from other donors' samples.

The chain has TRBV7-2 and TRBJ1-4; the D is unclear. This CDR3 has 15 residues. CDR1 and CDR2 from the germline V gene are SGHTA and FQGNSA. The V and J ends lost 6 bases and 0 bases respectively, with 11 bases between them. The CDR3 is CASSPRTTTNEKLFF. The DNA of the CDR3 is TGTGCCAGCAGTCCGCGGACTACAACTAATGAAAAACTGTTTTTT. Supplemented by reference TRBV7-2 and TRBJ1-4, the full variable domain reads GAGVSQSPSNKVTEKGKDVELRCDPISGHTALYWYRQSLGQGLEFLIYFQGNSAPDKSGLPSDRFSAERTGGSVSTLTIQRTQQEDSAVYLCASSPRTTTNEKLFFGSGTQLSVL.

A few counts support this clone. V is TRBV6-1 and J is TRBJ1-4, with D perhaps matching TRBD1 (6 bases). The CDR3 covers 13 residues. The germline V and J ends were trimmed by 5 bases and 4 bases, with 8 bases remaining between them. Germline loops: CDR1 MNHNS, CDR2 SASEGT. CDR3 amino acids: CASSWTVNEKLFF. CDR3 bases: TGTGCCAGCAGTTGGACAGTTAATGAAAAACTGTTTTTT.

The V and J genes are TRBV6-5 and TRBJ2-2; TRBD2 matches at 7 bases. The V segment lost 5 bases and the J segment 4 bases; nucleotides outside the gene matches: 4. CDR3 length equals 14 residues. Germline assignment: CDR1 MNHEY and CDR2 SVGAGI. The CDR3 sequence: CASSRTSFTGELFF. The CDR3 DNA reads as TGTGCCAGCAGTCGGACTAGTTTCACCGGGGAGCTGTTTTTT.

The J gene is TRBJ2-1, the V gene TRBV14, with D unclear. This CDR3 has 13 residues. The germline V gene encodes CDR1 SGHDN and CDR2 FVKESK. Trimming left V 1 base short and J 6 bases short, with 7 bases between. The CDR3 coding sequence is TGTGCCAGCAGCCAAGGGTTGACCAATGAGCAGTTCTTC. Encoded protein: CASSQGLTNEQFF.

This clone was observed once. The chain recombines TRBV9 with TRBJ1-3; no clear D gene. The CDR3 is 15 residues long. Germline-derived CDR1 and CDR2 are SGDLS and YYNGEE. Trimming pared 4 bases from V and 0 bases from J, leaving 11 bases between. The CDR3 here is CASSPTIFSGNTIYF. The CDR3 coding sequence is TGTGCCAGCAGCCCGACCATTTTCTCTGGAAACACCATATATTTT.

Note on this clone: The sample has other DNA sequences that encode this CDR3 too. This chain links TRBV5-6 with TRBJ2-1; no clear D gene. Germline V lookup: CDR1 SGHDT, CDR2 YYEEEE. The CDR3 is 11 amino acids. Trimming stripped 5 bases from V and 7 bases from J, with 7 bases between. CDR3 bases: TGTGCCAGCAGTTGGGGTAATGAGCAGTTCTTC. It translates to CASSWGNEQFF.

The chain has TRBV2 and TRBJ2-7; D call uncertain. The length of the CDR3 is 16 residues. The V gene's germline CDR1 is SNHLY and CDR2 FYNNEI. Trimming cost V 6 bases and J 2 bases, with 20 bases left between them. Written as DNA, the CDR3 is TGTGCCAGCAGCAAAGGAGCACCAACAAGTACCTACGAGCAGTACTTC. This encodes CASSKGAPTSTYEQYF. Full variable domain (rest looked up from reference TRBV2 and TRBJ2-7): EPEVTQTPSHQVTQMGQEVILRCVPISNHLYFYWYRQILGQKVEFLVSFYNNEISEKSEIFDDQFSVERPDGSNFTLKIRSTKLEDSAMYFCASSKGAPTSTYEQYFGPGTRLTVT.

V is TRBV5-1 and J is TRBJ2-1, with a tentative D call TRBD2 (5 bases). The length of the CDR3 is 15 residues. V gave up 1 base and J gave up 0 bases, with 8 bases separating them. Germline CDR1 SGHRS, CDR2 YFSETQ. Here the CDR3 DNA reads TGCGCCAGCAGCTTGAGCGGTAGCTCCTACAATGAGCAGTTCTTC. Translation gives CASSLSGSSYNEQFF. The full variable domain, rest sourced from reference TRBV5-1 and TRBJ2-1, is KAGVTQTPRYLIKTRGQQVTLSCSPISGHRSVSWYQQTPGQGLQFLFEYFSETQRNKGNFPGRFSGRQFSNSRSEMNVSTLELGDSALYLCASSLSGSSYNEQFFGPGTRLTVL.